The clone carrying this TCR beta chain was counted only a few times. Its antigen remains unknown. The junction had 6 bases not matched to a gene; V was cut back by 0 bases and J by 6 bases. CDR1 SGHRS and CDR2 YFSETQ come from the germline V gene. This CDR3 comprises 14 residues. This specimen belongs to a study of T cells after yellow fever vaccination. TCRdb reprocessed the 5' RACE reads with MiXCR, giving one entry per CDR3 protein. Among about 320,000 distinct CDR3 sequences listed, about 10% were seen once. Notes on the study in general: There was a small share of clonotypes that showed up in both the CD4 and CD8 compartments.

V gene TRBV5-1 combines with J gene TRBJ2-7, with 7 positions matching TRBD1. The receptor was isolated from a man between 18 and 35 years old who received the YFV17D yellow fever vaccine. The input for sequencing was CD4+ T cells sorted from PBMCs, taken 45 days after the yellow fever booster vaccination. CDR3 loop: CASSLEGGLGEQYV. The CDR3 DNA is TGCGCCAGCAGCTTGGAAGGGGGCTTGGGCGAGCAGTACGTC.